Following are 27 T cell receptor beta chains from one sample sequenced in a study of blood T cells in healthy people across ages. The use of a sample-barcoded 5' primer and a J-beta primer mix characterized a second PCR of roughly 6 to 12 cycles. TCRdb itself ran the 5' RACE reads through MiXCR, one entry per CDR3 protein. The sample consists of over a million distinct CDR3 sequences, approximately 59% of them appearing once. Source material: blood. These receptors originate from a man aged 18 to 30 in good health.

This clonotype was detected once. The germline gene is not matched at one end of the junction; a read error may be the cause. J is TRBJ2-7 and V is TRBV7-9; D not certain. Germline-derived CDR1 and CDR2 are SEHNR and FQNEAQ (reference sequence). The CDR3 is 12 amino acids. CDR3 in amino acids: CTSSFRSYEQYF. DNA for the CDR3: TGTACCAGCAGCTTCAGATCCTACGAGCAGTACTTC.

The V and J genes are TRBV7-9 and TRBJ2-3; 14 bases are shared with TRBD2. The CDR3 is 16 amino acids. V gave up 5 bases and J gave up 2 bases; unmatched junction bases: 3. The V gene's germline CDR1 is SEHNR and CDR2 FQNEAQ (reference sequence). The CDR3 DNA follows: TGTGCCAGCAGCGGGACTAGCGGGGGAAACACAGATACGCAGTATTTT. Its protein is CASSGTSGGNTDTQYF.

V usage is TRBV7-2 and J usage is TRBJ1-2; 7 bases map to TRBD1. The CDR3 consists of 15 residues. The V gene's germline CDR1 is SGHTA and CDR2 FQGNSA. V gave up 5 bases and J gave up 0 bases; unmatched junction bases: 6. DNA of the CDR3: TGTGCCAGCAGCCCGGACAGGAGAGCTAACTATGGCTACACCTTC. This encodes CASSPDRRANYGYTF. Supplemented by reference TRBV7-2 and TRBJ1-2, the full variable domain reads GAGVSQSPSNKVTEKGKDVELRCDPISGHTALYWYRQSLGQGLEFLIYFQGNSAPDKSGLPSDRFSAERTGGSVSTLTIQRTQQEDSAVYLCASSPDRRANYGYTFGSGTRLTVV.

This clonotype has more than one count but fewer than ten. In DNA, the CDR3 is TGCAGTGCTAGCGGGACAAAAGAGACCCAGTACTTC. Amino acids: CSASGTKETQYF. This rearrangement joins TRBV20-1 to TRBJ2-5, with D possibly TRBD1 on 6 matching bases. V lost 3 bases to trimming and J lost 3 bases, with 8 bases between them. The CDR3 is 12 residues long. CDR1 is DFQATT and CDR2 is SNEGSKA in the germline V gene (reference sequence).

This clonotype was seen only a few times. The chain links TRBV11-2 to TRBJ2-7, with 8 bases fitting TRBD1. The ends lost 3 bases at V and 2 bases at J; junction bases unmatched: 9. The CDR3 is 16 residues long. Germline V CDR1 and CDR2: SGHAT, FQNNGV. The CDR3 nucleotides are TGTGCCAGCAGCTTCGGGACAGGAGATATCCCCTACGAGCAGTACTTC. Protein: CASSFGTGDIPYEQYF.

The chain carries TRBV20-1 and TRBJ2-7, with TRBD2 matching 8 bases. In germline, CDR1 is DFQATT, CDR2 SNEGSKA (reference sequence). This CDR3 contains 13 residues. The junction had 7 bases not matched to a gene; V was cut back by 5 bases and J by 4 bases. The CDR3 is CSAWSGSTYEQYF. Here the CDR3 DNA reads TGCAGTGCTTGGAGCGGGAGTACATACGAGCAGTACTTC.

This clonotype has only a few counts. The rearrangement uses TRBV6-2 or TRBV6-3 and TRBJ2-7, with D possibly matching TRBD1 (5 bases). The CDR3 is 15 residues long. V lost 0 bases and J 3 bases, leaving 12 bases between the germline ends. From germline, CDR1 is MNHEY and CDR2 SVGEGT. The CDR3 here is CASSYSLTDYYEQYF. CDR3 DNA sequence: TGTGCCAGCAGTTACTCCTTGACAGATTACTACGAGCAGTACTTC.

The chain links TRBV7-2 to TRBJ1-6; D is ambiguous. The V end was cut by 1 base, the J end by 9 bases, with 16 bases between. The CDR3 has 16 amino acids. Germline values: CDR1 SGHTA, CDR2 FQGNSA. CDR3 sequence (DNA): TGTGCCAGCAGCTTAGTGGGCGGACGGGAGGGTTCACCCCTCCACTTT. Residues: CASSLVGGREGSPLHF. Variable domain in full (rest from reference TRBV7-2 and TRBJ1-6): GAGVSQSPSNKVTEKGKDVELRCDPISGHTALYWYRQSLGQGLEFLIYFQGNSAPDKSGLPSDRFSAERTGGSVSTLTIQRTQQEDSAVYLCASSLVGGREGSPLHFGNGTRLTVT.

The CDR3 DNA reads TGCAGTGCTAGAGGTTGGGGGGACAGACGCACAGATACGCAGTATTTT. Protein product: CSARGWGDRRTDTQYF. V and J are TRBV20-1 and TRBJ2-3; D might be TRBD1 (7 bases). CDR1 and CDR2 from the germline V gene are DFQATT and SNEGSKA (reference sequence). This CDR3 comprises 16 residues. Trimming removed 1 base at V and 1 base at J, with 15 bases between.

This clonotype was picked up a small number of times. This rearrangement joins TRBV20-1 to TRBJ2-2; 7 nucleotides line up with TRBD2. Germline V gene data show CDR1 as DFQATT and CDR2 as SNEGSKA (reference sequence). CDR3 size: 17 residues. Unmatched junction bases numbered 14, after V lost 1 base and J lost 6 bases. The CDR3 region is CSARATPGLVMPGELFF. CDR3 sequence (DNA): TGCAGTGCTAGAGCTACTCCCGGACTAGTTATGCCCGGGGAGCTGTTTTTT.

This clonotype has only a few counts. V gene TRBV4-3 combines with J gene TRBJ1-2, with 8 positions matching TRBD1. This CDR3 is built from 14 residues. Germline V lookup: CDR1 LGHNA, CDR2 YSLEER. Losses at the gene ends were 2 bases for V and 6 bases for J; bases not matched to a gene: 5. The CDR3 sequence: CASSQSRGRNGYTF. CDR3 nucleotide sequence: TGCGCCAGCAGCCAAAGCAGGGGGCGAAATGGCTACACCTTC.

The rearrangement uses TRBV28 and TRBJ1-2; 7 nucleotides align to TRBD1. This CDR3 is 13 amino acids long. Germline assignment: CDR1 MDHEN and CDR2 SYDVKM. V lost 7 bases, J lost 3 bases, and 5 bases stayed unmatched. The CDR3 sequence is CASKGAPHYGYTF. CDR3 DNA: TGTGCCAGCAAGGGGGCGCCCCACTATGGCTACACCTTC.

The chain combines TRBV20-1 with TRBJ2-5; D remains ambiguous. Trimming took off 3 bases at V and 11 bases at J, with 22 bases between the two ends. This CDR3 has 14 residues. Germline V gene lookup returns CDR1 DFQATT and CDR2 SNEGSKA (reference sequence). For the CDR3, the DNA is TGCAGTGCTAGGTCGGCCGGACGGTACAATGAGCAGTACTTC. Amino acids: CSARSAGRYNEQYF.

The J gene is TRBJ2-1, the V gene TRBV24-1, with D perhaps given as TRBD1 or TRBD2 (6 bases each). The closer fit of TRBJ2-7 to the DNA end suggests the J call may be wrong. Germline V gene data show CDR1 as KGHDR and CDR2 as SFDVKD. The CDR3 sequence is 18 residues long. CDR3 residues: CATSDPGQSGGSYNEQYF. In DNA form, the CDR3 reads TGTGCCACCAGTGACCCGGGACAATCCGGGGGCTCCTACAATGAGCAGTACTTC.

The rearrangement uses TRBV7-2 and TRBJ1-4, with a possible D match to TRBD1 (6 bases). Germline loops: CDR1 SGHTA, CDR2 FQGNSA. Trimming took off 5 bases at V and 7 bases at J, with 17 bases between the two ends. The CDR3 runs 15 residues. The CDR3 reads CASSKTGSRGEKLFF. The CDR3 nucleotides read TGTGCCAGCAGCAAAACAGGGAGTAGAGGTGAAAAACTGTTTTTT.

This rearrangement joins TRBV10-3 to TRBJ2-5; D gene uncertain. The V end was cut by 6 bases, the J end by 0 bases, with 8 bases between. This CDR3 has 13 amino acids. Germline lookup yields CDR1 ENHRY and CDR2 SYGVKD. This CDR3 is CAISPRNQETQYF. The CDR3 DNA reads TGTGCCATCAGCCCCAGGAACCAAGAGACCCAGTACTTC.

The CDR3: CASSLPGQGVVDTQYF. The DNA of the CDR3 is TGTGCCAGCAGTCTCCCGGGACAGGGGGTGGTAGATACGCAGTATTTT. The chain recombines TRBV28 with TRBJ2-3; 11 bases agree with TRBD1. This CDR3 has 16 residues. Germline-derived CDR1 and CDR2 are MDHEN and SYDVKM. The junction had 9 bases not matched to a gene; V was cut back by 5 bases and J by 5 bases.

The chain uses TRBV4-2 and TRBJ2-3, with D perhaps matching TRBD1 (5 bases). The CDR3 contains 14 residues. Trimming took off 2 bases at V and 5 bases at J, with 11 bases between the two ends. Germline V CDR1 and CDR2: LGHNA, YNFKEQ. CDR3 sequence reads: CASSQFDSQDTQYF. CDR3 nucleotides: TGTGCCAGCAGCCAATTCGACAGCCAAGATACGCAGTATTTT.

The chain combines TRBV25-1 with TRBJ1-2; D is perhaps TRBD1 (5 bases). Germline CDR1 reads MGHDK; CDR2 reads SYGVNS. The CDR3 loop spans 13 amino acids. V lost 5 bases to trimming and J lost 8 bases, with 15 bases between them. CDR3: CASSSGTQMGYTF. The CDR3 DNA reads as TGTGCCAGCAGTTCCGGGACGCAGATGGGCTACACCTTC.

The chain carries TRBV20-1 and TRBJ2-1, with D hard to call. Germline CDR1 is DFQATT and CDR2 is SNEGSKA (reference sequence). The CDR3 sequence is 16 residues long. Trimming stripped 6 bases from V and 8 bases from J, with 26 bases between. The CDR3 DNA reads TGCAGTGCGGCTCAGGCTAGGGTCAACTATATCGATGAGCAGTTCTTC. This gives the protein CSAAQARVNYIDEQFF.

This chain connects TRBV29-1 to TRBJ2-1, with a weak D call TRBD2 (6 bases). The CDR3 sequence is 13 residues long. Germline CDR1 reads SQVTM; CDR2 reads ANQGSEA. Trimming cost V 1 base and J 12 bases, with 16 bases left between them. In DNA form, the CDR3 reads TGCAGCGTTGAAGGGGGGACTCCCAAAAGGCAGTTCTTC. The encoded protein is CSVEGGTPKRQFF.

V usage is TRBV5-6 and J usage is TRBJ1-1; D not certain. V lost 7 bases, J lost 0 bases, and 10 bases lay in between. CDR1 SGHDT and CDR2 YYEEEE come from the germline V gene. This CDR3 is built from 13 residues. The CDR3 region has the DNA TGTGCCAGCCTCTCACGGGTGAACACTGAAGCTTTCTTT. Amino acids: CASLSRVNTEAFF.

The chain is built from TRBV29-1 and TRBJ2-7; 10 bases are shared with TRBD1. CDR3 length: 14 residues. V was clipped by 4 bases and J by 3 bases; unmatched bases: 6. Germline V gene lookup returns CDR1 SQVTM and CDR2 ANQGSEA. Here the CDR3 DNA reads TGCAGCGTTGCACTGGGACAGGGGTACTACGAGCAGTACTTC. Translating it yields CSVALGQGYYEQYF.

This clonotype was recorded a few times. The chain couples TRBV20-1 to TRBJ2-1; D is possibly TRBD1 or TRBD2 (5 bases each). Germline V lookup: CDR1 DFQATT, CDR2 SNEGSKA (reference sequence). The CDR3 loop spans 15 amino acids. V was cut by 3 bases and J by 5 bases, with 17 bases left in between. CDR3 protein: CSARGPGTPDNEQFF. CDR3 coding DNA: TGCAGTGCTAGGGGTCCCGGGACCCCAGACAATGAGCAGTTCTTC.

Concerning this clonotype itself: A junction boundary mismatches the germline segment, possibly from a read error. The chain links TRBV12-3 or TRBV12-4 to TRBJ2-1, with D maybe TRBD1 (5 bases). The CDR3 contains 11 residues. For the CDR3, the DNA is TGTGCCAGCAGTCAGGACAAAGAGCAGTTCTTC. Translation: CASSQDKEQFF.

The V call is TRBV10-3, the J call TRBJ2-3; maybe TRBD2 (6 bases). Germline V gene sequence: CDR1 ENHRY, CDR2 SYGVKD. The CDR3 covers 13 residues. The V gene lost 6 bases and the J gene lost 2 bases, with 9 bases spanning the gap. The CDR3 region has the DNA TGTGCCATCAGAGGGACTGTCACAGATACGCAGTATTTT. It encodes CAIRGTVTDTQYF.

The chain joins TRBV7-9 to TRBJ2-2; 9 bases match TRBD1. Germline-derived CDR1 and CDR2 are SEHNR and FQNEAQ (reference sequence). J was trimmed by 2 bases and V by 8 bases; bases with no gene match: 6. The CDR3 contains 15 residues. The DNA of the CDR3 is TGTGCCAGCGGCGCGACAGGGGGTAACACCGGGGAGCTGTTTTTT. Its translation is CASGATGGNTGELFF.